The TCR beta chain described here comes from a study of cytomegalovirus exposure and HLA in healthy donors. 13 Jbeta primers and 60 Vbeta primers were used for the PCR. Clones were read by immunoSEQ multiplex PCR, and TCRdb kept only the in-frame ones, dropping some. This table has 140,000 to 150,000 clones, approximately 70% appearing once. Points from the study as a whole: Most TCR sequences showed up rarely, but some public TCRs showed up in many donors. Earlier analysis yielded a pattern in which most TCR beta V segments were productive about 87% or about 30% of the time.

As regards this clone: Its antigen remains unknown.

Nominally healthy donors were sampled, though unrecorded immune exposures were likely. Trimming removed 5 bases at V and 2 bases at J, with 10 bases between. Germline-derived CDR1 and CDR2 are LNHDA and SQIVND (reference sequence). The CDR3 totals 14 residues. Sequencing was carried out using PBMCs. The receptor was derived from a woman aged 55-70 years in good health and CMV-seropositive. This chain joins TRBV19 and TRBJ1-3; D perhaps matches TRBD1 (5 bases). The CDR3 coding sequence is TGTGCCAGTAGTGAACAGGACACTGGAAACACCATATATTTT. Translating it yields CASSEQDTGNTIYF.